The entry below gives a single T cell receptor (beta chain) sequence along with its context. The data derive from a study of blood T cell repertoires in COVID-19. The wider study: Acute and convalescent COVID-19 samples came from the United States, Italy and Spain. T cells, B-cell-depleted T cells, or PBMCs supplied cDNA or gDNA.

V dropped 3 bases and J dropped 5; count of bases not matched to a gene: 4. The CDR3 spans 15 residues. The germline V gene encodes CDR1 LGHNA and CDR2 YNFKEQ. Some clones are missing from TCRdb's copy, which holds only in-frame ones; the method was immunoSEQ multiplex PCR. In the table there are some 90,000 clones, approximately 82% of which are singletons. The sequence was obtained from a man between 70 and 80 years old with active or convalescent COVID-19. The sequenced material came from peripheral blood. This rearrangement joins TRBV4-2 to TRBJ1-4, with 9 bases aligning to TRBD1. CDR3 amino acids: CASSQDRGGNEKLFF. CDR3 DNA sequence: TGTGCCAGCAGCCAGGACAGGGGAGGAAATGAAAAACTGTTTTTT.